This T cell receptor (beta chain) was recorded in a study of cytomegalovirus exposure and HLA in healthy donors. CDR3 size: 13 residues. Germline V gives CDR1 MDHEN, CDR2 SYDVKM. Trimming removed 5 bases at V and 7 bases at J, with 15 bases between. The PCR contained 60 Vbeta and 13 Jbeta primers. Produced via immunoSEQ multiplex PCR; TCRdb's table is partial and in-frame only. The sample includes some 150,000 clones, 70% to 85% of them seen just once. The chain carries TRBV28 and TRBJ2-7; D perhaps matches TRBD2 (6 bases). Specimen: PBMCs. The receptor was isolated from a woman aged 40-49 years in good health and CMV-seronegative. The CDR3 sequence is CASSDPGTQEQYF. Here the CDR3 DNA reads TGTGCCAGCAGTGATCCCGGGACTCAGGAGCAGTACTTC.